This T cell receptor beta chain was obtained from a study of OX40 agonist ivuxolimab in advanced cancers. The study, taken as a whole, reports: On average, a greater number of expanded clones characterised CD8+ T cells relative to CD4+. With doses of 0.1 to 3.0 mg/kg, CD4+ and CD8+ blood T cells had undergone clonal expansion by week 6.

The repertoire was sequenced with immunoSEQ multiplex PCR; TCRdb's copy has only in-frame clones and lacks some. The sample contains about 43,000 clones, 70% to 90% of which appear only once. CDR1 and CDR2 from the germline V gene are SGHVS and FQNEAQ. V lost 1 base, J lost 6 bases, and 10 bases lay in between. The CDR3 totals 14 residues. Details on this clone: Its antigen is not identified.

The sample in question was CD4+ or CD8+ T cells sorted from blood, obtained in a trial of the OX40 agonist ivuxolimab. This sequence originates from an adult with an advanced solid tumor such as melanoma, head and neck, liver or kidney cancer. V and J are TRBV7-8 and TRBJ1-5, with D possibly TRBD1 on 6 matching bases. The CDR3, as DNA: TGTGCCAGCAGCTTAGGGGGGGCGGGTCAGCCCCAGCATTTT. It translates to CASSLGGAGQPQHF.